A single sample is the source of the 25 T cell receptor beta chains below, sequenced in a study of T-cell reconstitution after alpha-beta-depleted transplantation in children. Construction of the TCRbeta library involved unique molecular identifiers. TCRdb itself ran the PCR reads through MiXCR, one entry per CDR3 protein. The repertoire holds approximately 490,000 distinct CDR3 sequences, with about 11% as singletons. This specimen was PBMCs, taken before TCRalphabeta/CD19-depleted stem cell transplant. These receptors were collected from a child aged 2 to 10 with inherited bone marrow failure, due to receive a stem cell transplant.

This clonotype was counted at least ten times. The rearrangement links TRBV7-9 to TRBJ2-5, with 7 bases lining up with TRBD1. V shed 5 bases and J 4 bases; nucleotides not matched to a gene: 10. The CDR3 totals 15 residues. Germline CDR1 reads SEHNR; CDR2 reads FQNEAQ (reference sequence). DNA for the CDR3: TGTGCCAGCAGCCCACCAGACAGGGCGGGAGAGACCCAGTACTTC. This encodes CASSPPDRAGETQYF.

This clonotype appeared many times. The chain uses TRBV24-1 and TRBJ2-6, with no clear D. There are 14 residues in the CDR3. The germline gives CDR1 KGHDR, CDR2 SFDVKD. Trimming stripped 1 base from V and 3 bases from J, with 3 bases between. As DNA, the CDR3 is TGTGCCACCAGTGATTTTGGTGGGGCCAACGTCCTGACTTTC. Translation gives CATSDFGGANVLTF.

This clonotype was counted ten times or more. The rearrangement links TRBV10-3 to TRBJ2-4, with a tentative D call TRBD2 (6 bases). Germline V gene lookup returns CDR1 ENHRY and CDR2 SYGVKD. The CDR3 extends over 14 amino acids. Trimming shortened V by 11 bases and J by 1 base, and 15 bases separated the two germline ends. The CDR3 DNA follows: TGTGCCGCCTCCGGGAGTGGGGCCAAAAACATTCAGTACTTC. It yields the protein CAASGSGAKNIQYF.

V gene TRBV11-2 combines with J gene TRBJ2-1, with 10 nucleotides matching TRBD2. The germline CDR1 and CDR2 sequences are SGHAT and FQNNGV. The CDR3 has 19 residues. Trimming removed 6 bases from V and 4 bases from J; junction bases left unmatched: 18. CDR3 coding DNA: TGTGCCAGCAGTTTACCCGGACTAGCGGACACTTATCGGTACAATGAGCAGTTCTTC. This sequence encodes CASSLPGLADTYRYNEQFF.

The V and J genes are TRBV19 and TRBJ2-5; maybe TRBD2 (5 bases). Between the trimmed V and J ends, which lost 5 bases and 7 bases, there was a span of 26 bases. The length of the CDR3 is 17 residues. Germline loops: CDR1 LNHDA, CDR2 SQIVND (reference sequence). For the CDR3, the DNA is TGTGCCAGTAGTTCCAATAGGCGCGGGCCCGGAGGTGGGACCCAGTACTTC. Amino acids: CASSSNRRGPGGGTQYF.

Note on this clonotype: This clone may be a read error of a much larger clone one base away. CDR3 residues: CASSQGSGLTDTQYF. As DNA, the CDR3 is TGCGCCAGCAGCCAAGGCAGCGGTTTGACAGATACGCAGTATTTT. This chain connects TRBV5-1 to TRBJ2-3, with D possibly matching TRBD2 (5 bases). Germline-derived CDR1 and CDR2 are SGHRS and YFSETQ. CDR3 length: 15 amino acids. V was pared by 4 bases and J by 3 bases, with 15 bases between.

This clonotype was seen at least ten times. The chain joins TRBV11-1 to TRBJ2-2; unclear D gene. The V gene lost 5 bases and the J gene lost 8 bases, with 33 bases spanning the gap. The CDR3 is 20 residues long. The V gene's germline CDR1 is SGHAT and CDR2 FQDESV (reference sequence). The CDR3 nucleotides read TGTGCCAGCAGCCAACACCAGCGAGACCGCACAACCTTGTTCAGGGGGGAGCTGTTTTTT. Translating it yields CASSQHQRDRTTLFRGELFF.

This clonotype was seen ten or more times. The rearrangement uses TRBV20-1 and TRBJ2-1, with TRBD1 matching over 8 bases. Unmatched junction bases numbered 2, after V lost 1 base and J lost 6 bases. The CDR3 has 13 residues. Germline-derived CDR1 and CDR2 are DFQATT and SNEGSKA (reference sequence). Here the CDR3 DNA reads TGCAGTGCTAGAGCGGGGACAGGCAATGAGCAGTTCTTC. Protein product: CSARAGTGNEQFF.

This clonotype was observed at least ten times. V and J are TRBV4-3 and TRBJ2-2; 7 bases fit TRBD2. V gave up 3 bases and J gave up 6 bases; unmatched junction bases: 10. From germline, CDR1 is LGHNA and CDR2 YSLEER. CDR3 length: 16 residues. The CDR3 here is CASSQGFGRMSGELFF. The CDR3 DNA sequence: TGCGCCAGCAGCCAGGGATTCGGGAGGATGTCCGGGGAGCTGTTTTTT.

This clonotype was seen many times. The chain is built from TRBV6-1 and TRBJ2-1; D not resolved. V was pared by 4 bases and J by 6 bases, with 10 bases between. This CDR3 comprises 13 residues. Germline V gene data show CDR1 as MNHNS and CDR2 as SASEGT. The DNA of the CDR3 is TGTGCCAGCAGTGGGGGATTAAGCAATGAGCAGTTCTTC. Its protein is CASSGGLSNEQFF.

This clonotype was found a few times. This chain joins TRBV24-1 and TRBJ2-3, with D possibly matching TRBD1 (5 bases). The CDR3 is 16 residues long. Trimming took off 0 bases at V and 3 bases at J, with 12 bases between the two ends. CDR1 is KGHDR and CDR2 is SFDVKD in the germline V gene. The CDR3 DNA is TGTGCCACCAGTGATTTGAATAGGGGTGATACAGATACGCAGTATTTT. It codes for CATSDLNRGDTDTQYF.

This clonotype showed up just a few times. The gene calls are TRBV24-1 and TRBJ2-1; D is undetermined. The V gene lost 1 base and the J gene lost 15 bases, with 15 bases spanning the gap. The CDR3 has 13 amino acids. Germline V gene lookup returns CDR1 KGHDR and CDR2 SFDVKD. The DNA for the CDR3 is TGTGCCACCAGTGATTTTTCACGGGCTAGGTGGTTCTTC. Protein: CATSDFSRARWFF.

This clonotype was observed a single time. This could be a read error, since a much larger clone is one nucleotide away. The V call is TRBV12-3 or TRBV12-4, the J call TRBJ2-3; D gene uncertain. The CDR3 is 15 residues long. The ends were cut back, 2 bases at V and 4 bases at J, with 13 bases in the middle. CDR3 sequence: CASSLQSGSADTQYF. CDR3 nucleotides: TGTGCCAGCAGTTTACAGTCCGGCTCGGCAGATACGCAGTATTTT.

This clonotype was observed a few times. The genes are TRBV27 and TRBJ2-7; maybe TRBD2 (6 bases). This CDR3 is 15 amino acids long. From germline, CDR1 is MNHEY and CDR2 SMNVEV (reference sequence). V lost 5 bases and J 2 bases, leaving 16 bases between the germline ends. DNA of the CDR3: TGTGCCAGCAGTCCGCGGGACGGTAGAACCTACGAGCAGTACTTC. Translated: CASSPRDGRTYEQYF.

This clonotype was picked up many times. The chain recombines TRBV20-1 with TRBJ2-3; D tentatively reads TRBD1 or TRBD2 (6 bases each). This CDR3 has 14 residues. The V end was cut by 8 bases, the J end by 5 bases, with 20 bases between. In germline, CDR1 is DFQATT, CDR2 SNEGSKA (reference sequence). For the CDR3, the DNA is TGCAGTAAAAGTCGTGGGGGGCGCAGAGATACGCAGTATTTT. Amino acids: CSKSRGGRRDTQYF.

This clonotype was seen a handful of times. This rearrangement joins TRBV20-1 to TRBJ2-7; D may be TRBD2 (5 bases). Looked up from germline, CDR1 is DFQATT and CDR2 is SNEGSKA (reference sequence). Deletions cut 2 bases from V and 4 bases from J, with 21 bases between. The CDR3 covers 16 residues. CDR3 sequence: CSARPPGRRVRYEQYF. CDR3 coding DNA: TGCAGTGCTAGACCCCCGGGTCGGCGGGTAAGATACGAGCAGTACTTC.

This clonotype was counted many times. The V and J genes are TRBV4-3 and TRBJ2-7; 12 bases align to TRBD2. The germline CDR1 and CDR2 sequences are LGHNA and YSLEER. V was pared by 0 bases and J by 6 bases, with 6 bases of the junction left unmatched. The CDR3 has 16 residues. CDR3 nucleotides: TGCGCCAGCAGCCAAGAATTTGGACTAGCGGGACTCGAGCAGTACTTC. This translates into CASSQEFGLAGLEQYF.

Turning to this clonotype: It may be a read error: a sequence one base away is much more abundant. The chain has TRBV29-1 and TRBJ2-7; 8 bases are shared with TRBD1. J gave up 7 bases and V 3 bases, and 8 bases lay outside the gene matches. Germline lookup yields CDR1 SQVTM and CDR2 ANQGSEA. The CDR3 has 13 residues. The DNA of the CDR3 is TGCAGCGTTGAGTGGACAGGGCGCCGAGAGCAGTACTTC. Translated: CSVEWTGRREQYF.

At least ten counts were recorded for this clonotype. The gene calls are TRBV7-2 and TRBJ2-7; the match to TRBD2 covers 8 bases. Germline V gene data show CDR1 as SGHTA and CDR2 as FQGNSA. V was clipped by 1 base and J by 0 bases; unmatched bases: 5. This CDR3 has 16 amino acids. The CDR3 sequence is CASSLDSGESSYEQYF. Here the CDR3 DNA reads TGTGCCAGCAGCTTAGATAGCGGGGAGAGCTCCTACGAGCAGTACTTC.

The table lists this clonotype with many counts. The chain recombines TRBV3-1 with TRBJ2-7; possibly TRBD1 or TRBD2 for D (5 bases each). Germline V gives CDR1 LGHDT, CDR2 YNNKEL (reference sequence). The CDR3 is 13 residues long. Trimming pared 3 bases from V and 12 bases from J, leaving 18 bases between. This chain's CDR3 is CASSQTAGAGAYF. The CDR3 bases are TGTGCCAGCAGCCAGACCGCCGGGGCAGGCGCGTACTTC.

The sample holds many counts of this clonotype. This chain joins TRBV4-3 and TRBJ2-2; D is uncertain. This CDR3 has 14 residues. Germline loops: CDR1 LGHNA, CDR2 YSLEER. V lost 8 bases and J lost 3, with 13 bases in between. The CDR3: CASGRWLDTGELFF. The CDR3 bases are TGCGCCAGCGGACGGTGGCTGGACACCGGGGAGCTGTTTTTT.

This clonotype was seen ten or more times. The chain combines TRBV29-1 with TRBJ2-3, with D uncertain. This CDR3 is 12 amino acids long. Germline CDR1 reads SQVTM; CDR2 reads ANQGSEA. The ends were cut back, 5 bases at V and 4 bases at J, with 10 bases in the middle. The CDR3, as DNA: TGCAGCGTTAGTTCGAGACCAGATACGCAGTATTTT. This gives the protein CSVSSRPDTQYF.

This clonotype has ten or more counts. The chain is built from TRBV15 and TRBJ2-7; D ambiguous. V was pared by 0 bases and J by 3 bases, with 9 bases between. There are 14 residues in the CDR3. Germline V gene lookup returns CDR1 LNHNV and CDR2 YYDKDF (reference sequence). CDR3 DNA: TGTGCCACCAGCAGAGATCTGACTGTCTACGAGCAGTACTTC. As protein: CATSRDLTVYEQYF.

This sequence joins TRBV5-6 and TRBJ2-5, with a weak D call TRBD2 (5 bases). The germline V and J ends were trimmed by 3 bases and 7 bases, with 16 bases remaining between them. Germline V CDR1 and CDR2: SGHDT, YYEEEE. The CDR3 is 14 amino acids. The CDR3 loop reads CASSSGLSVGTQYF. DNA of the CDR3: TGTGCCAGCAGCTCCGGACTGTCTGTAGGGACCCAGTACTTC.

This clonotype was found many times. This rearrangement joins TRBV7-9 to TRBJ1-1; 8 positions match TRBD1. Per the germline V gene, CDR1 is SEHNR and CDR2 is FQNEAQ (reference sequence). The CDR3 is 15 residues long. J lost 5 bases, V lost 5 bases, and 10 bases had no gene match. CDR3 sequence: CASSHLTGEDTEAFF. The CDR3, as DNA: TGTGCCAGCAGCCACTTGACAGGGGAAGATACTGAAGCTTTCTTT.